Below, 27 T cell receptor beta chains from the same sample are listed, as sequenced in a study of CD8 T cells in ankylosing spondylitis. TCRdb analysed the 5' RACE reads with MiXCR anew, one entry per CDR3 protein. The sample holds about 140,000 distinct CDR3 sequences, approximately 9.2% seen once. The sample comprised synovial fluid, either unsorted or a sorted T cell fraction (not recorded which). The source of these receptors is a male donor with ankylosing spondylitis.

The chain has TRBV20-1 and TRBJ1-3; D unclear. The germline gives CDR1 DFQATT, CDR2 SNEGSKA (reference sequence). Trimming removed 0 bases at V and 3 bases at J, with 0 bases between. The CDR3 is 11 amino acids. The CDR3 region is CSARDGNTIYF. Here the CDR3 DNA reads TGCAGTGCTAGAGATGGAAACACCATATATTTT.

CDR3 loop: CASSLPDTYGYTF. For the CDR3, the DNA is TGTGCCAGCAGCTTGCCAGACACCTATGGCTACACCTTC. J is TRBJ1-2 and V is TRBV5-8; no clear D. This CDR3 contains 13 residues. CDR1 SGHTS and CDR2 YDEGEE come from the germline V gene. V shed 1 base and J shed 4 bases, with 8 bases lying between them. Together with reference TRBV5-8 and TRBJ1-2, the CDR3 gives the full variable domain: EAGVTQSPTHLIKTRGQQATLRCSPISGHTSVYWYQQALGLGLQFLLWYDEGEERNRGNFPPRFSGRQFPNYSSELNVNALELEDSALYLCASSLPDTYGYTFGSGTRLTVV.

This clonotype was found a few times. The rearrangement joins TRBV9 to TRBJ2-5, with TRBD1 as a possible D gene (5 bases). This CDR3 has 13 amino acids. The V gene's germline CDR1 is SGDLS and CDR2 YYNGEE. V was trimmed by 0 bases and J by 5 bases, leaving 8 bases between them. CDR3 sequence reads: CASSVAGMETQYF. The CDR3 region has the DNA TGTGCCAGCAGCGTAGCAGGGATGGAGACCCAGTACTTC.

This clonotype was observed a handful of times. The chain couples TRBV20-1 to TRBJ2-7, with a tentative D call TRBD2 (5 bases). The CDR3 runs to 13 residues. Germline V lookup: CDR1 DFQATT, CDR2 SNEGSKA (reference sequence). Trimming pared 0 bases from V and 3 bases from J, leaving 9 bases between. The CDR3 DNA reads TGCAGTGCTAGAGAACCCCGGGGCTACGAGCAGTACTTC. Translating gives CSAREPRGYEQYF.

This clonotype occurred many times. The V gene is TRBV30, the J gene TRBJ1-2; D is perhaps TRBD1 (6 bases). Germline-derived CDR1 and CDR2 are GTSNPN and SVGIG (reference sequence). This CDR3 is built from 13 residues. Trimming shortened V by 3 bases and J by 4 bases, and 12 bases separated the two germline ends. In DNA, the CDR3 is TGTGCCTGGAGACTACAGGGTGGCTATGGCTACACCTTC. This sequence encodes CAWRLQGGYGYTF.

This clonotype was recorded at least ten times. The chain recombines TRBV7-9 with TRBJ2-7, with D perhaps TRBD1 (5 bases). The germline V gene encodes CDR1 SEHNR and CDR2 FQNEAQ (reference sequence). Deletions cut 5 bases from V and 5 bases from J, with 16 bases between. CDR3 length equals 14 residues. CDR3: CASSPHRPVDEQYF. In DNA, the CDR3 is TGTGCCAGCAGCCCCCACAGGCCGGTGGACGAGCAGTACTTC.

This clonotype was seen many times. The chain combines TRBV12-3 or TRBV12-4 with TRBJ2-5; TRBD2 might be the D (5 bases). The CDR3 is 13 amino acids. Trimming cost V 7 bases and J 2 bases, with 11 bases left between them. The DNA of the CDR3 is TGTGCCAGCACAAGAGGGCAACAAGAGACCCAGTACTTC. It specifies CASTRGQQETQYF.

This chain uses TRBV20-1 with TRBJ2-5, with a possible D match to TRBD1 (5 bases). The CDR3 has 15 amino acids. The germline gives CDR1 DFQATT, CDR2 SNEGSKA (reference sequence). V was shortened by 6 bases and J by 4 bases, with 21 bases between the two germline ends. Here the CDR3 reads CSAPPRKTGLETQYF. CDR3 coding DNA: TGCAGTGCCCCGCCACGTAAAACAGGATTAGAGACCCAGTACTTC.

The sample holds many counts of this clonotype. The gene calls are TRBV2 and TRBJ2-7; 7 positions match TRBD1. Trimming cost V 7 bases and J 3 bases; bases outside gene matches: 12. CDR3 length: 15 residues. Germline CDR1 SNHLY, CDR2 FYNNEI. The CDR3 sequence: CASKQSGTAIYEQYF. CDR3 nucleotides: TGTGCCAGCAAACAATCCGGGACAGCCATCTACGAGCAGTACTTC.

V usage is TRBV12-3 or TRBV12-4 and J usage is TRBJ2-2, with D perhaps TRBD1 (6 bases). Deletions cut 6 bases from V and 7 bases from J, with 9 bases between. This CDR3 comprises 12 residues. The CDR3 DNA follows: TGTGCCAGCAGGCAGGGGATCGGGGAGCTGTTTTTT. This gives the protein CASRQGIGELFF.

This clonotype was picked up a small number of times. The chain is built from TRBV12-3 or TRBV12-4 and TRBJ1-1; the D is unclear. The V end was cut by 6 bases, the J end by 5 bases, with 13 bases between. This CDR3 region has 13 residues. Written as DNA, the CDR3 is TGTGCCAGCAGCCACATTCCTATAACTGAAGCTTTCTTT. Translation: CASSHIPITEAFF.

This clonotype was counted at least ten times. The chain has TRBV7-2 and TRBJ1-2; D remains unclear. The CDR3 sequence is 16 residues long. Trimming cost V 0 bases and J 5 bases, with 16 bases left between them. Germline V lookup: CDR1 SGHTA, CDR2 FQGNSA. The chain's CDR3 is CASSLAQQRAGYGYTF. CDR3 in DNA: TGTGCCAGCAGCTTAGCCCAACAGCGGGCCGGGTATGGCTACACCTTC.

This rearrangement joins TRBV19 to TRBJ2-3, with D hard to call. Trimming pared 4 bases from V and 6 bases from J, leaving 14 bases between. Germline V lookup: CDR1 LNHDA, CDR2 SQIVND (reference sequence). There are 14 residues in the CDR3. The CDR3 DNA follows: TGTGCCAGTAGTACCGAACTGATAACGGATACGCAGTATTTT. It is translated as CASSTELITDTQYF.

This clonotype has at least ten counts. This chain uses TRBV11-2 with TRBJ2-1; 11 bases agree with TRBD2. Germline V gene lookup returns CDR1 SGHAT and CDR2 FQNNGV. J lost 0 bases, V lost 5 bases, and 15 bases had no gene match. There are 20 residues in the CDR3. CDR3: CASSLNLLAGVLSSYNEQFF. As DNA, the CDR3 is TGTGCCAGCAGCCTGAACTTACTAGCGGGAGTCCTGAGCTCCTACAATGAGCAGTTCTTC.

This clonotype came up many times. The chain has TRBV20-1 and TRBJ1-2; D remains ambiguous. The CDR3 runs 11 residues. Germline assignment: CDR1 DFQATT and CDR2 SNEGSKA (reference sequence). V lost 5 bases to trimming and J lost 4 bases, with 8 bases between them. In nucleotides, the CDR3 is TGCAGTGCTGAGGGCGCCTATGGCTACACCTTC. Encoded protein: CSAEGAYGYTF.

The chain couples TRBV18 to TRBJ1-1; D call uncertain. Germline-derived CDR1 and CDR2 are KGHSH and LQKENI. The CDR3 is made up of 14 amino acids. V was pared by 1 base and J by 3 bases, with 9 bases between. For the CDR3, the DNA is TGTGCCAGCTCACCACAGGGAAGGTACACTGAAGCTTTCTTT. This encodes CASSPQGRYTEAFF.

This clonotype was detected ten times or more. The chain links TRBV20-1 to TRBJ2-1; TRBD1 might be the D (6 bases). Trimming stripped 5 bases from V and 0 bases from J, with 14 bases between. This CDR3 comprises 15 residues. Germline values: CDR1 DFQATT, CDR2 SNEGSKA (reference sequence). CDR3 bases: TGCAGTGCTTATAAGACAGGAAGCTCCTACAATGAGCAGTTCTTC. It translates to CSAYKTGSSYNEQFF.

The chain's CDR3 is CASSLGLGQPQHF. In nucleotides, the CDR3 is TGTGCCAGCAGCCTGGGGCTCGGTCAGCCCCAGCATTTT. V gene TRBV14 combines with J gene TRBJ1-5, with D maybe TRBD1 (5 bases). V gave up 4 bases and J gave up 6 bases, with 10 bases separating them. The CDR3 runs to 13 residues. CDR1 is SGHDN, CDR2 FVKESK, per germline.

The chain couples TRBV7-2 to TRBJ1-1; 10 nucleotides agree with TRBD1. The CDR3 spans 14 residues. Per germline, CDR1 SGHTA and CDR2 FQGNSA. V shed 5 bases and J 7 bases; nucleotides not matched to a gene: 7. The CDR3 DNA reads TGTGCCAGCAGCCGCCGACAGGGGGCGGGTGAAGCTTTCTTT. It specifies CASSRRQGAGEAFF.

Only a few counts were recorded for this clonotype. The chain is built from TRBV5-1 and TRBJ2-7, with TRBD1 matching 10 bases. The CDR3 sequence is 16 residues long. Germline values: CDR1 SGHRS, CDR2 YFSETQ. Trimming at V came to 1 base and at J to 5 bases, leaving 9 bases not matched to a gene. The CDR3 DNA follows: TGCGCCAGCAGCTTGATACCCGGGACAGGGGACAACGAGCAGTACTTC. Amino acids: CASSLIPGTGDNEQYF.

This clonotype was seen repeatedly, ten times or more. The chain links TRBV28 to TRBJ2-2; 7 positions agree with TRBD1. Germline trimming cut 6 bases from V and 4 bases from J; bases unmatched to any gene: 8. CDR1 MDHEN and CDR2 SYDVKM come from the germline V gene. The CDR3 spans 15 residues. The CDR3 reads CASRENRGVTGELFF. In DNA form, the CDR3 reads TGTGCCAGCAGGGAAAACAGGGGAGTCACCGGGGAGCTGTTTTTT. Together with reference TRBV28 and TRBJ2-2, the CDR3 gives the full variable domain: DVKVTQSSRYLVKRTGEKVFLECVQDMDHENMFWYRQDPGLGLRLIYFSYDVKMKEKGDIPEGYSVSREKKERFSLILESASTNQTSMYLCASRENRGVTGELFFGEGSRLTVL.

This clonotype has ten or more counts. The chain has TRBV7-2 and TRBJ2-3; no reliable D call. Trimming cost V 2 bases and J 6 bases, with 12 bases left between them. CDR3 size: 14 residues. The germline V gene has CDR1 SGHTA and CDR2 FQGNSA. CDR3 coding DNA: TGTGCCAGCAGCTTAAGTAGCCGAGCGGATACGCAGTATTTT. Translation: CASSLSSRADTQYF. Full variable domain (outside the CDR3, taken from reference TRBV7-2 and TRBJ2-3): GAGVSQSPSNKVTEKGKDVELRCDPISGHTALYWYRQSLGQGLEFLIYFQGNSAPDKSGLPSDRFSAERTGGSVSTLTIQRTQQEDSAVYLCASSLSSRADTQYFGPGTRLTVL.

This clonotype has just one count. V and J are TRBV19 and TRBJ2-5; 9 positions agree with TRBD2. The J segment lost 6 bases and the V segment lost 1 base, leaving 12 bases of the junction unmatched. The CDR3 is 17 amino acids. The germline V gene has CDR1 LNHDA and CDR2 SQIVND (reference sequence). CDR3 protein: CASSIAGRGGLLKTQYF. DNA of the CDR3: TGTGCCAGTAGTATAGCTGGGCGGGGGGGCCTTTTGAAGACCCAGTACTTC.

This clonotype has a handful of counts. The gene calls are TRBV20-1 and TRBJ1-6; D remains unclear. The germline V gene encodes CDR1 DFQATT and CDR2 SNEGSKA (reference sequence). The CDR3 totals 15 residues. V lost 3 bases and J 9 bases, leaving 18 bases between the germline ends. CDR3 amino acids: CSARAEVGVASPLHF. CDR3 DNA: TGCAGTGCTAGGGCGGAAGTCGGGGTGGCTTCACCCCTCCACTTT.

Many counts were recorded for this clonotype. The rearrangement links TRBV6-1 to TRBJ2-7; D is unresolved. CDR3 length: 13 amino acids. Trimming left V 10 bases short and J 3 bases short, with 16 bases between. The germline V gene encodes CDR1 MNHNS and CDR2 SASEGT. CDR3 sequence (DNA): TGTGCCACCTCCCGGACGGAGTTCTACGAGCAGTACTTC. Translating it yields CATSRTEFYEQYF.

This clonotype came up many times. The CDR3 spells CASSLGSYGYTF. The CDR3 DNA reads TGTGCCAGCAGCTTAGGAAGCTATGGCTACACCTTC. This chain uses TRBV7-2 with TRBJ1-2; D unclear. From germline, CDR1 is SGHTA and CDR2 FQGNSA. V lost 1 base, J lost 4 bases, and 4 bases lay in between. The CDR3 loop spans 12 amino acids.

The table lists this clonotype with a few counts. The chain has TRBV12-3 or TRBV12-4 and TRBJ1-1; D not certain. V was shortened by 6 bases and J by 8 bases, with 13 bases between the two germline ends. The CDR3 sequence is 12 residues long. Written as DNA, the CDR3 is TGTGCCAGCAGCTCCATCGAGACGGAAGCTTTCTTT. Residues: CASSSIETEAFF.